This T cell receptor (beta chain) is from a study of blood T cell repertoires in COVID-19. Study at large: The samples span acute and convalescent COVID-19 from the United States, Italy and Spain. The cDNA or gDNA used as material had been derived from T cells, B-cell-depleted T cells, or PBMCs.

In germline, CDR1 is SQVTM, CDR2 ANQGSEA. Trimming removed 3 bases from V and 3 bases from J; junction bases left unmatched: 4. The CDR3 runs 14 residues. Original analysis: From reference gene primer amplification, estimates of nucleated cell counts were derived. The repertoire was sequenced with immunoSEQ multiplex PCR; TCRdb's copy has only in-frame clones and lacks some. V, J and clone size derive from that table, while D and trimming were established from the DNA sequence. The data hold tens of thousands of clones, with over 60% observed a single time. The sequence was collected from a human donor in a cohort sampled during active COVID-19. The specimen was peripheral blood. V is TRBV29-1 and J is TRBJ2-7; 11 bases align to TRBD2. The CDR3 nucleotides read TGCAGCGTTGATCTGGGGACTAGCGGCTACGAGCAGTACTTC. This gives the protein CSVDLGTSGYEQYF.